This entry lists 9 T cell receptor beta chains sequenced from one sample in a study of T cell repertoires in cytomegalovirus infection. One entry per CDR3 protein results from TCRdb running MiXCR on the reads. This table has roughly 760,000 distinct CDR3 sequences, 35% to 40% appearing once. The sample was PBMCs. Receptors were obtained from a human donor in good health (CMV status not recorded). Some clones in this sample may be carry-over from other donors' samples.

This clonotype was picked up a small number of times. The chain uses TRBV3-1 and TRBJ2-3; no reliable D call. The germline CDR1 and CDR2 sequences are LGHDT and YNNKEL (reference sequence). V dropped 4 bases and J dropped 2 bases, with 10 bases sitting between them. The CDR3 covers 14 residues. Written as DNA, the CDR3 is TGTGCCAGCAGCCCCAACTCCCACACAGATACGCAGTATTTT. Translated: CASSPNSHTDTQYF.

The genes are TRBV20-1 and TRBJ2-7; D is perhaps TRBD2 (6 bases). Between the trimmed V and J ends, which lost 1 base and 3 bases, there was a span of 19 bases. CDR3 length: 16 residues. Per germline, CDR1 DFQATT and CDR2 SNEGSKA (reference sequence). The CDR3 coding sequence is TGCAGTGCTAGAGGCGCCCTGGGACTCTCATTCTACGAGCAGTACTTC. This encodes CSARGALGLSFYEQYF.

Note on this clonotype: A much bigger clone sits one base away, suggesting this may be a read error. V gene TRBV7-8 combines with J gene TRBJ2-1; D remains ambiguous. Looked up from germline, CDR1 is SGHVS and CDR2 is FQNEAQ. CDR3 length equals 12 residues. CDR3 amino acids: CASSLRVNAQFF. The DNA of the CDR3 is TGTGCCAGCAGCTTACGAGTGAATGCGCAGTTCTTC.

In its sample, this clonotype was seen many times. J is TRBJ1-4 and V is TRBV7-2; D ambiguous. The V gene lost 4 bases and the J gene lost 4 bases, with 4 bases spanning the gap. Germline CDR1 and CDR2: SGHTA and FQGNSA. This CDR3 is built from 12 residues. The CDR3 nucleotides read TGTGCCAGCAGCTCCCATAATGAAAAACTGTTTTTT. It yields the protein CASSSHNEKLFF.

Only a few counts were recorded for this clonotype. The chain recombines TRBV11-2 with TRBJ1-4, with D perhaps matching TRBD1 (5 bases). With 3 bases removed from V and 0 bases from J, the gap between germline ends came to 11 bases. The CDR3 sequence is 16 residues long. Germline CDR1 reads SGHAT; CDR2 reads FQNNGV. The CDR3 is CASSFGGGATNEKLFF. Here the CDR3 DNA reads TGTGCCAGCAGCTTCGGGGGGGGTGCAACTAATGAAAAACTGTTTTTT.

With respect to this clonotype: A read error may be the cause here, since a much bigger clone is one base away. The CDR3 carries no conserved terminal phenylalanine or tryptophan, so it likely arises from a read error. The chain couples TRBV7-6 to TRBJ2-1, with 9 bases identical to TRBD2. The CDR3 covers 15 residues. Per the germline V gene, CDR1 is SGHVS and CDR2 is FNYEAQ. The V gene end was trimmed by 3 bases and the J gene end by 5 bases; junction bases not matched to a gene: 5. CDR3 bases: TGTGCCAGCAGCTTGATGGCTAGCGGGAACAATGAGCAGTTCTTA. It encodes CASSLMASGNNEQFL.

This clonotype was observed a handful of times. The chain uses TRBV28 and TRBJ2-2, with 7 bases fitting TRBD1. This CDR3 is built from 15 residues. The J segment lost 1 base and the V segment lost 6 bases, leaving 5 bases of the junction unmatched. Per the germline V gene, CDR1 is MDHEN and CDR2 is SYDVKM. CDR3 sequence (DNA): TGTGCCAGCAGACGGGACAGCGGGAACACCGGGGAGCTGTTTTTT. This codes for CASRRDSGNTGELFF.

V usage is TRBV5-1 and J usage is TRBJ1-5; maybe TRBD1 (6 bases). V was clipped by 5 bases and J by 4 bases, with 13 bases between them. The germline V gene has CDR1 SGHRS and CDR2 YFSETQ. CDR3 length: 14 amino acids. The CDR3 is CASREGGVNQPQHF. The CDR3 nucleotides are TGCGCCAGCAGGGAGGGGGGGGTAAATCAGCCCCAGCATTTT.

This clonotype was seen at least ten times. A read error may account for a junction end that differs from germline. The chain recombines TRBV7-7 with TRBJ2-7, with 10 bases matching TRBD1. CDR3 length: 13 amino acids. Germline values: CDR1 SSHAT, CDR2 FNYEAQ (reference sequence). The CDR3 DNA follows: TGTGCTAGCAGCTCCGGGACAGGGGTTGAGCAGTACTTC. Its translation is CASSSGTGVEQYF.